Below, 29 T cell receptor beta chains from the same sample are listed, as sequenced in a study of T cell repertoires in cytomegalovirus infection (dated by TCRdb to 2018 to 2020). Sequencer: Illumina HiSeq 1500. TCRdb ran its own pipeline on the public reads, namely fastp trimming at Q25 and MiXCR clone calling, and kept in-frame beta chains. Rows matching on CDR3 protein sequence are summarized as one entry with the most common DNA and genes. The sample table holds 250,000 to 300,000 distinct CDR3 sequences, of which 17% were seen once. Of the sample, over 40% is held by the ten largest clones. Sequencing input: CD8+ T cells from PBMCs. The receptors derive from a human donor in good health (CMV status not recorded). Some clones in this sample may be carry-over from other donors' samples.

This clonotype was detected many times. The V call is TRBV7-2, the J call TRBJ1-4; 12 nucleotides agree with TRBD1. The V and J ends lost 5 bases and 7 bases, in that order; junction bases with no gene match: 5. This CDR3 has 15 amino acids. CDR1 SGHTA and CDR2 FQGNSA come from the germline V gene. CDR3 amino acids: CASSGGGQGAEKLFF. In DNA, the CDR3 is TGTGCCAGCAGCGGAGGGGGACAGGGGGCTGAAAAACTGTTTTTT.

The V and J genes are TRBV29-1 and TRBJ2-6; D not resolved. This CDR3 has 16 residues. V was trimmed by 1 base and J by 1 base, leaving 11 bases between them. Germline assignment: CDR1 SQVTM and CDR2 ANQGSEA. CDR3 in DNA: TGCAGCGTTGAAGCGGTGGCCGGTTCTGGGGCCAACGTCCTGACTTTC. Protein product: CSVEAVAGSGANVLTF.

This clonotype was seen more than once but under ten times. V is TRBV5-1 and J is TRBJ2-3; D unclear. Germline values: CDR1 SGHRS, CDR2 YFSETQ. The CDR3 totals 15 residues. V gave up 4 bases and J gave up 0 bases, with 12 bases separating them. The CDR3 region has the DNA TGCGCCAGCAGCGGTCAGGATTCTAGCACAGATACGCAGTATTTT. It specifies CASSGQDSSTDTQYF.

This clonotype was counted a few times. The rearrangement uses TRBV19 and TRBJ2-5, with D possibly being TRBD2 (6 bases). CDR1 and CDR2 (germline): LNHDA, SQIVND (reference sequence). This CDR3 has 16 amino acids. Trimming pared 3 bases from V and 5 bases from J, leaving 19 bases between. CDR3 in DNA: TGTGCCAGTAGTATGCCTCGGGACCTTCGGGGGGAGACCCAGTACTTC. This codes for CASSMPRDLRGETQYF.

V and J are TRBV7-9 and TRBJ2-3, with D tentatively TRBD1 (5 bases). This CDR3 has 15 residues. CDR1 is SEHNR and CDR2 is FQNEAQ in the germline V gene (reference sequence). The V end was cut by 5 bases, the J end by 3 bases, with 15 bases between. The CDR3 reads CASSTWQGGTDTQYF. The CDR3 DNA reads TGTGCCAGCAGCACTTGGCAGGGTGGGACAGATACGCAGTATTTT.

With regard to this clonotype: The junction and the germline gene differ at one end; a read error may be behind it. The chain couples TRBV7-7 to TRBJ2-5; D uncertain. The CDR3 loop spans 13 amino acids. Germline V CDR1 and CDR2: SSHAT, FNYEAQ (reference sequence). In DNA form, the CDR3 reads TGTGCTAGCAGCTTAGGACCTCAAGAGACCCAGTACTTC. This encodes CASSLGPQETQYF.

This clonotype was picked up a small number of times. The CDR3 sequence: CASSPAWEGYGYTF. The DNA of the CDR3 is TGTGCCAGCAGTCCGGCCTGGGAGGGTTATGGCTACACCTTC. The chain links TRBV13 to TRBJ1-2; no definite D call. There are 14 residues in the CDR3. V dropped 6 bases and J dropped 5 bases, with 16 bases sitting between them. Germline V lookup: CDR1 PRHDT, CDR2 FYEKMQ (reference sequence).

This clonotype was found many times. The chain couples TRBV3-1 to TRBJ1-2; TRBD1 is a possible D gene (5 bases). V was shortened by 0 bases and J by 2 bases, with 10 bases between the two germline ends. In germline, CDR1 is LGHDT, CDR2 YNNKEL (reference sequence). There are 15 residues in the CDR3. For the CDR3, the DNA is TGTGCCAGCAGCCAAGAAATAGGGACGAACTATGGCTACACCTTC. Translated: CASSQEIGTNYGYTF. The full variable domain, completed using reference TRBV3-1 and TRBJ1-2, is DTAVSQTPKYLVTQMGNDKSIKCEQNLGHDTMYWYKQDSKKFLKIMFSYNNKELIINETVPNRFSPKSPDKAHLNLHINSLELGDSAVYFCASSQEIGTNYGYTFGSGTRLTVV.

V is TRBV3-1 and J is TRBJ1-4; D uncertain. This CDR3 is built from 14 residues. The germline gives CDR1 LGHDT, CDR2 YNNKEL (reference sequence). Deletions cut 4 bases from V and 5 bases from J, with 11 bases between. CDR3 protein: CASSLSGGNEKLFF. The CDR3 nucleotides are TGTGCCAGCAGCCTATCCGGCGGGAATGAAAAACTGTTTTTT.

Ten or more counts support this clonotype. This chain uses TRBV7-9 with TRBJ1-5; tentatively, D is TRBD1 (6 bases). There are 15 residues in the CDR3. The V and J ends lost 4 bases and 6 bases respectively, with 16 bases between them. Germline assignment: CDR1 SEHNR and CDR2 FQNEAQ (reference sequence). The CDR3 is CASSSGQSRGQPQHF. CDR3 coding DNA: TGTGCCAGCAGCTCCGGACAGAGTCGTGGTCAGCCCCAGCATTTT.

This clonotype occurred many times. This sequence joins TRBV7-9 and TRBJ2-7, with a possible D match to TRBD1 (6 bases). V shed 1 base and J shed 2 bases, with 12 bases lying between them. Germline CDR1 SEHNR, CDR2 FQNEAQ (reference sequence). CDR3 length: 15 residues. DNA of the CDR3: TGTGCCAGCAGCTTAGTGGTCAGGGGAGCCTACGAGCAGTACTTC. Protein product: CASSLVVRGAYEQYF.

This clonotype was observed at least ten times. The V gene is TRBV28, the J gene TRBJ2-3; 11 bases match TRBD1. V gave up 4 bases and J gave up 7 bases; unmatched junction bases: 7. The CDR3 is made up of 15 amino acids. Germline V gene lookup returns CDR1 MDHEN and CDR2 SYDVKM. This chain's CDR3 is CASSYRDRGTHTQYF. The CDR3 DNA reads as TGTGCCAGCAGTTATCGGGACAGGGGGACCCATACGCAGTATTTT. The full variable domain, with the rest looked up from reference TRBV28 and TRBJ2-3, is DVKVTQSSRYLVKRTGEKVFLECVQDMDHENMFWYRQDPGLGLRLIYFSYDVKMKEKGDIPEGYSVSREKKERFSLILESASTNQTSMYLCASSYRDRGTHTQYFGPGTRLTVL.

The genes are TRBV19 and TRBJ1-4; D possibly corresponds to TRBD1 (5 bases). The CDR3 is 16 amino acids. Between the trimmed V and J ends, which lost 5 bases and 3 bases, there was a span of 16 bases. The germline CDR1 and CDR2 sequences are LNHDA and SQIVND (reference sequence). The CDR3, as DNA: TGTGCCAGTAGTTTTCTCGGGTCGGGACCTAATGAAAAACTGTTTTTT. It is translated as CASSFLGSGPNEKLFF.

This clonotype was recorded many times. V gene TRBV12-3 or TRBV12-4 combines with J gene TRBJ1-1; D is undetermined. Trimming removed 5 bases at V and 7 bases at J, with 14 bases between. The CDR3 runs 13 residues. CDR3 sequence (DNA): TGTGCCAGCAGTAACCCCTCAGTACGTGAAGCTTTCTTT. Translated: CASSNPSVREAFF.

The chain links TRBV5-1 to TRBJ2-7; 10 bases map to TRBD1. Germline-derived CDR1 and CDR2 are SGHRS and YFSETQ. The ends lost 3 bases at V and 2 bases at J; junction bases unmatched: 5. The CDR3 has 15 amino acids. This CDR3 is CASSSHGTGAYEQYF. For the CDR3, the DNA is TGCGCCAGCAGCTCGCATGGGACAGGGGCCTACGAGCAGTACTTC.

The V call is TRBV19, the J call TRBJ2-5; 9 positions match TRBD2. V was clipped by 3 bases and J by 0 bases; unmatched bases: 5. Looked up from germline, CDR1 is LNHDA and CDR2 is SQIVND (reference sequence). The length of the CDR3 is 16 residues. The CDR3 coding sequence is TGTGCCAGTAGTATCAGAGCGGGGGGCGACCAAGAGACCCAGTACTTC. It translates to CASSIRAGGDQETQYF.

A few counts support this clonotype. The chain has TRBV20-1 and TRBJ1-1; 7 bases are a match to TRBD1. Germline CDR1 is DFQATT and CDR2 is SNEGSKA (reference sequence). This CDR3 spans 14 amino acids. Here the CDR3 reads CSATGAGPVTEAFF. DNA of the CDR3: TGCAGCGCAACAGGGGCAGGCCCGGTGACTGAAGCTTTCTTT.

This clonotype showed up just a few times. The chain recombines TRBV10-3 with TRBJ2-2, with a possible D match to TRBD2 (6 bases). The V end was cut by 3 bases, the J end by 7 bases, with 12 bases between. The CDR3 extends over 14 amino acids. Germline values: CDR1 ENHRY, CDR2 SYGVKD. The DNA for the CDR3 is TGTGCCATCAGTGAAACGGCGGGAAACGGGGAGCTGTTTTTT. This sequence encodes CAISETAGNGELFF.

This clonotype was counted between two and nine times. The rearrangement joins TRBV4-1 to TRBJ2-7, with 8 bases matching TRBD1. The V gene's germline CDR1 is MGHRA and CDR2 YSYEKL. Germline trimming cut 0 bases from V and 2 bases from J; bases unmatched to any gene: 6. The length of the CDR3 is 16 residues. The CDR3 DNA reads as TGCGCCAGCAGCCAAGAAGAGACAGGGGAGACCTACGAGCAGTACTTC. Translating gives CASSQEETGETYEQYF.

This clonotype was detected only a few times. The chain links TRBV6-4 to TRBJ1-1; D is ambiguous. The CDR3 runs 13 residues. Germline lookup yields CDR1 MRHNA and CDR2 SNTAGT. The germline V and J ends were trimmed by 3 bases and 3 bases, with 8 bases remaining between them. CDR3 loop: CASSEDGYTEAFF. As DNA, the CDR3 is TGTGCCAGCAGTGAGGACGGCTACACTGAAGCTTTCTTT.

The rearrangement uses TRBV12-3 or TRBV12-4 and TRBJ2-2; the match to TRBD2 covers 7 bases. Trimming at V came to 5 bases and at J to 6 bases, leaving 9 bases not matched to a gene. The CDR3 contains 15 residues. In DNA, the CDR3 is TGTGCCAGCAGTCCGTACCTGGGGGGGGCCGGGGAGCTGTTTTTT. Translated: CASSPYLGGAGELFF.

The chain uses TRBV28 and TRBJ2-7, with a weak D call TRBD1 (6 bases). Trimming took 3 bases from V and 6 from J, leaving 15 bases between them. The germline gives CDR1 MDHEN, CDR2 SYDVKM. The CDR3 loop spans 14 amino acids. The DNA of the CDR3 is TGTGCCAGCAGTTTCAGGGGAAGAAATCTCGAGCAGTACTTC. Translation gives CASSFRGRNLEQYF.

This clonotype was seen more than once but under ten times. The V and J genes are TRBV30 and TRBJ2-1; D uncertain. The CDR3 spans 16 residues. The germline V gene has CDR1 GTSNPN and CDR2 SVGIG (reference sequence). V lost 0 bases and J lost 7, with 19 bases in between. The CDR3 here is CAWSVLGTIWFNEQFF. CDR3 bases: TGTGCCTGGAGTGTACTGGGCACAATTTGGTTTAATGAGCAGTTCTTC. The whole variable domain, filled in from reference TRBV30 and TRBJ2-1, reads SQTIHQWPATLVQPVGSPLSLECTVEGTSNPNLYWYRQAAGRGLQLLFYSVGIGQISSEVPQNLSASRPQDRQFILSSKKLLLSDSGFYLCAWSVLGTIWFNEQFFGPGTRLTVL.

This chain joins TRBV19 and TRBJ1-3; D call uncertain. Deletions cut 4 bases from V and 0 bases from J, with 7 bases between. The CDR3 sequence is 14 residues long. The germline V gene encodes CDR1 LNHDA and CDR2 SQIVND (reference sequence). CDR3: CASSTDDSGNTIYF. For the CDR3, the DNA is TGTGCCAGTAGTACGGACGACTCTGGAAACACCATATATTTT.

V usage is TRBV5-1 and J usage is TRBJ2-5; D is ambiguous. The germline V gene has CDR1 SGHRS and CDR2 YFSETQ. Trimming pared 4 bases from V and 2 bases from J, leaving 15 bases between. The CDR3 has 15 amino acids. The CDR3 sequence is CASSPVLAHQETQYF. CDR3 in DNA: TGCGCCAGCAGCCCTGTGTTGGCACATCAAGAGACCCAGTACTTC. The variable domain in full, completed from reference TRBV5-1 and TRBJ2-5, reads KAGVTQTPRYLIKTRGQQVTLSCSPISGHRSVSWYQQTPGQGLQFLFEYFSETQRNKGNFPGRFSGRQFSNSRSEMNVSTLELGDSALYLCASSPVLAHQETQYFGPGTRLLVL.

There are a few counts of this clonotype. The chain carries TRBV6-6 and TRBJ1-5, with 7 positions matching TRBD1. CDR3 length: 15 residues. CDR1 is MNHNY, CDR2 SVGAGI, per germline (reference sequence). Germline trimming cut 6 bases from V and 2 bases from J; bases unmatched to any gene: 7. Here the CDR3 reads CASSRGTEGNQPQHF. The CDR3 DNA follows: TGTGCCAGCAGCAGAGGGACAGAAGGCAATCAGCCCCAGCATTTT.

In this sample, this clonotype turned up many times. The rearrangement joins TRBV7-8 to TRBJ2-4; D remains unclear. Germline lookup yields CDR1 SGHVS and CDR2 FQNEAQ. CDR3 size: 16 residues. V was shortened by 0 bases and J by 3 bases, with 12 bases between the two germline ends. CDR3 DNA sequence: TGTGCCAGCAGCTTAGCGTGGAGTAGGGTCAAAAACATTCAGTACTTC. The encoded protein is CASSLAWSRVKNIQYF.

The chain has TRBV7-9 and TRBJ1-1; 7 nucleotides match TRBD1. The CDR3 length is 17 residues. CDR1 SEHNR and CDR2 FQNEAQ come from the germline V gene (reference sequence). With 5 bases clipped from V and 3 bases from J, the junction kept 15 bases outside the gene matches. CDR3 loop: CASSLRRGGQRDTEAFF. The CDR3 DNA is TGTGCCAGCAGCCTGAGGCGTGGGGGACAGAGGGACACTGAAGCTTTCTTT.

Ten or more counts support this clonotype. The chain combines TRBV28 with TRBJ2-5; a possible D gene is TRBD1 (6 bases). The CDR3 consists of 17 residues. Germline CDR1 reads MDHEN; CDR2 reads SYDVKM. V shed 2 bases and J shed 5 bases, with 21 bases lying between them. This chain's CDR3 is CASSLRGGSTGRETQYF. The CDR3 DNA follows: TGTGCCAGCAGTTTACGAGGGGGTTCAACCGGGCGGGAGACCCAGTACTTC.